This T cell receptor beta chain comes out of a study of blood T cell repertoires in COVID-19. Study summary: Specimens from acute and convalescent COVID-19 originated in the United States, Italy and Spain.

Original methodology: Estimates of nucleated cell counts were drawn from the amplification of reference gene primers. Produced via immunoSEQ multiplex PCR; TCRdb's table is partial and in-frame only. That table is the source of V, J and clone size, and D and trimming were worked out from the DNA. The repertoire includes about 320,000 clones, under 95% of them detected once, and 2.6% sits in the top ten. Trimming cost V 6 bases and J 0 bases, with 6 bases left between them. The CDR3 totals 12 residues. Germline CDR1 and CDR2: KGHSH and LQKENI. Participants' reported clinical history set cohort assignment. Each recovered donor of Cohort 3 presented with two negative PCRs, clearance, or symptom resolution.

J is TRBJ2-7 and V is TRBV18; D uncertain. The sequenced sample consisted of PBMCs or T cells enriched from blood (not recorded which). This TCR was recovered from a man in his sixties who had recovered from COVID-19. DNA for the CDR3: TGTGCCAGCTCCTCGAGCTCCTACGAGCAGTACTTC. Protein: CASSSSSYEQYF.